The 9 T cell receptor beta chains below were found in one sample sequenced in a study of beta chain features in type 1 diabetes. All of the isolated RNA was reverse transcribed, so expressed TCRB transcripts were sequenced. Assay used: immunoSEQ multiplex PCR; TCRdb lists only in-frame clones, some missing. The sample lists approximately 330,000 clones; about 11% were seen once. Sequencing was carried out using naive CD4+ T cells from blood. These receptors were obtained from a woman aged 25 to 45 in good health.

This clone was seen only a few times. This chain links TRBV29-1 with TRBJ2-3; weak D call: TRBD2 (6 bases). V shed 4 bases and J shed 7 bases, with 21 bases lying between them. The V gene's germline CDR1 is SQVTM and CDR2 ANQGSEA. The CDR3 covers 15 residues. CDR3 amino acids: CSVVGTAREENTQYF. CDR3 coding DNA: TGCAGCGTTGTTGGGACTGCGAGGGAAGAAAATACGCAGTATTTT.

The V and J genes are TRBV5-1 and TRBJ2-5; 11 bases agree with TRBD2. V lost 4 bases, J lost 7 bases, and 9 bases stayed unmatched. This CDR3 has 15 residues. From germline, CDR1 is SGHRS and CDR2 YFSETQ. The CDR3 DNA is TGCGCCAGCAGCCCTGCGGGACTAGCGGACACGACCCAGTACTTC. This gives the protein CASSPAGLADTTQYF.

The CDR3 protein is CASSPWTSGNNEQFF. The CDR3 region has the DNA TGTGCCAGCAGTCCCTGGACTAGCGGGAACAATGAGCAGTTCTTC. This chain joins TRBV28 and TRBJ2-1; 12 nucleotides line up with TRBD2. The germline gives CDR1 MDHEN, CDR2 SYDVKM. This CDR3 comprises 15 residues. Trimming at V came to 5 bases and at J to 5 bases, leaving 4 bases not matched to a gene.

The genes are TRBV4-2 and TRBJ1-4, with a possible D match to TRBD1 (5 bases). Germline lookup yields CDR1 LGHNA and CDR2 YNFKEQ. Trimming took 1 base from V and 2 from J, leaving 8 bases between them. The CDR3 is 15 residues long. The CDR3 DNA is TGTGCCAGCAGCCAAGTTCGACAGACTAATGAAAAACTGTTTTTT. Translated, it gives CASSQVRQTNEKLFF.

This chain connects TRBV6-5 to TRBJ2-1; 7 nucleotides agree with TRBD1. From germline, CDR1 is MNHEY and CDR2 SVGAGI. The CDR3 runs 15 residues. The trim removed 0 bases at V and 5 bases at J, leaving 4 bases unmatched. The CDR3 sequence: CASSYSGTANNEQFF. Written as DNA, the CDR3 is TGTGCCAGCAGTTACTCAGGGACAGCTAACAATGAGCAGTTCTTC.

This clone was seen only a few times. This chain joins TRBV30 and TRBJ1-1; possible D gene TRBD1, 5 bases. CDR1 is GTSNPN and CDR2 is SVGIG in the germline V gene (reference sequence). The CDR3 covers 13 residues. V was pared by 6 bases and J by 1 base, with 12 bases between. The CDR3 DNA is TGTGCCTGCAGGACATCAGCGAACACTGAAGCTTTCTTT. Amino acids: CACRTSANTEAFF.

In its sample, this clone was seen a few times. This chain connects TRBV4-3 to TRBJ2-1, with a weak D call TRBD2 (5 bases). The V gene's germline CDR1 is LGHNA and CDR2 YSLEER. Trimming pared 4 bases from V and 12 bases from J, leaving 16 bases between. The CDR3 length is 13 residues. As DNA, the CDR3 is TGCGCCAGCAGCCCCGGGGTCCTGCTAGGGCAGTTCTTC. Its translation: CASSPGVLLGQFF.

The chain uses TRBV7-9 and TRBJ1-2; D remains unclear. V shed 5 bases and J shed 6 bases, with 10 bases lying between them. In germline, CDR1 is SEHNR, CDR2 FQNEAQ (reference sequence). The CDR3 runs 12 residues. The CDR3 DNA follows: TGTGCCAGCAGCCCCCTCGGGGATGGCTACACCTTC. It translates to CASSPLGDGYTF.

This clone has just a few counts. This CDR3 reads CASSKDRGGDQPQHF. CDR3 nucleotides: TGTGCCAGCAGCAAAGACAGGGGTGGGGATCAGCCCCAGCATTTT. The V gene is TRBV7-2, the J gene TRBJ1-5, with 8 bases that match TRBD1. With V trimmed by 5 bases and J by 5 bases, 8 bases remained unmatched. Germline V gene sequence: CDR1 SGHTA, CDR2 FQGNSA. The CDR3 is 15 amino acids.